The 19 T cell receptor beta chains reported below all come from one sample, sequenced in a study of early T cells in non-severe SARS-CoV-2 infection. Via MiXCR, TCRdb re-called the 5' RACE reads, giving one row per CDR3 protein. The sample carries 85,000 to 90,000 distinct CDR3 sequences, roughly an eighth recorded once. Sequenced: whole blood. The origin of the receptors is an adult who was a healthcare worker with PCR-confirmed SARS-CoV-2 infection or an uninfected control (not recorded which).

J is TRBJ2-2 and V is TRBV7-8; D remains ambiguous. Germline V gene lookup returns CDR1 SGHVS and CDR2 FQNEAQ. The V and J ends lost 2 bases and 0 bases respectively, with 1 base between them. The CDR3 is 13 amino acids. CDR3 protein: CASSLSNTGELFF. DNA of the CDR3: TGTGCCAGCAGCTTATCGAACACCGGGGAGCTGTTTTTT.

This clonotype has only a few counts. V and J are TRBV20-1 and TRBJ1-5; D is ambiguous. CDR1 is DFQATT, CDR2 SNEGSKA, per germline (reference sequence). The V and J ends lost 7 bases and 4 bases respectively, with 20 bases between them. The CDR3 covers 15 residues. CDR3 protein: CSVKRARMINQPQHF. CDR3 nucleotides: TGCAGTGTTAAGAGAGCCAGGATGATAAATCAGCCCCAGCATTTT.

This clonotype has just a few counts. The rearrangement uses TRBV27 and TRBJ2-7; D ambiguous. Germline loops: CDR1 MNHEY, CDR2 SMNVEV (reference sequence). The germline V and J ends were trimmed by 8 bases and 0 bases, with 17 bases remaining between them. This CDR3 is 15 amino acids long. In nucleotides, the CDR3 is TGTGCCAGCTGCAAAACGGCAGGACCCTCCTACGAGCAGTACTTC. It specifies CASCKTAGPSYEQYF.

The chain couples TRBV10-3 to TRBJ1-2; D unclear. V was trimmed by 2 bases and J by 8 bases, leaving 12 bases between them. In germline, CDR1 is ENHRY, CDR2 SYGVKD. The CDR3 spans 13 residues. Here the CDR3 DNA reads TGTGCCATCAGTGAGAGCGGCGCCAGGGGCTACACCTTC. It yields the protein CAISESGARGYTF.

The gene calls are TRBV7-3 and TRBJ1-1, with 8 bases matching TRBD1. The CDR3 runs 14 residues. The germline gives CDR1 SGHTA, CDR2 FQGTGA. V was clipped by 3 bases and J by 10 bases; unmatched bases: 10. CDR3 nucleotides: TGTGCCAGCAGCTTTGCGGGCCAGGGGGCTCCAGCTTTCTTT. Encoded protein: CASSFAGQGAPAFF. The full variable domain, with the rest looked up from reference TRBV7-3 and TRBJ1-1, is GAGVSQTPSNKVTEKGKYVELRCDPISGHTALYWYRQSLGQGPEFLIYFQGTGAADDSGLPNDRFFAVRPEGSVSTLKIQRTERGDSAVYLCASSFAGQGAPAFFGQGTRLTVV.

This clonotype was counted at least ten times. V is TRBV19 and J is TRBJ2-1; TRBD2 matches at 10 bases. The CDR3 runs to 15 residues. Germline-derived CDR1 and CDR2 are LNHDA and SQIVND (reference sequence). V lost 4 bases and J lost 7; bases outside the gene matches: 7. CDR3 sequence reads: CASSSLAGEVNEQFF. As DNA, the CDR3 is TGTGCCAGTAGTAGCCTAGCGGGAGAGGTGAATGAGCAGTTCTTC.

This clonotype was counted between two and nine times. V is TRBV30 and J is TRBJ1-1, with unresolved D. The CDR3 runs 13 residues. Trimming stripped 4 bases from V and 7 bases from J, with 16 bases between. The germline CDR1 and CDR2 sequences are GTSNPN and SVGIG (reference sequence). CDR3 bases: TGTGCCTGGACCGGCGAGCCTCAAATTGAAGCTTTCTTT. Translated, it gives CAWTGEPQIEAFF.

As concerns this clonotype: Since a much larger clone is just one base distant, this may be a read error. V usage is TRBV12-3 or TRBV12-4 and J usage is TRBJ2-1, with D unclear. The CDR3 totals 12 residues. V was pared by 6 bases and J by 10 bases, with 13 bases between. The CDR3: CASSLESVEQFF. CDR3 bases: TGTGCCAGCAGCCTAGAATCGGTAGAGCAGTTCTTC.

In this sample, this clonotype turned up a few times. This chain links TRBV10-3 with TRBJ2-1, with D possibly TRBD2 on 6 matching bases. The V gene lost 4 bases and the J gene lost 5 bases, with 21 bases spanning the gap. The CDR3 has 17 residues. The germline V gene encodes CDR1 ENHRY and CDR2 SYGVKD. CDR3 sequence: CAISALGSRRGDNEQFF. In nucleotides, the CDR3 is TGTGCCATCAGTGCCCTGGGGAGTAGGAGGGGAGACAATGAGCAGTTCTTC.

The sample holds a few counts of this clonotype. The rearrangement joins TRBV7-8 to TRBJ2-7; 12 bases fit TRBD2. The CDR3 consists of 17 residues. J was trimmed by 4 bases and V by 4 bases; bases with no gene match: 11. Germline-derived CDR1 and CDR2 are SGHVS and FQNEAQ. The CDR3 DNA is TGTGCCAGCAGCTCCGCGACTAGCGGGAGCGAAAAATACGAGCAGTACTTC. Translated, it gives CASSSATSGSEKYEQYF.

The chain couples TRBV2 to TRBJ1-2; no reliable D call. The V gene's germline CDR1 is SNHLY and CDR2 FYNNEI. The CDR3 loop spans 14 amino acids. The germline V and J ends were trimmed by 6 bases and 3 bases, with 14 bases remaining between them. DNA of the CDR3: TGTGCCAGCAGCGTCGGCTCAGGCGACTATGGCTACACCTTC. Translating gives CASSVGSGDYGYTF.

This clonotype occurred a few times. V and J are TRBV28 and TRBJ2-6; D not resolved. V lost 7 bases, J lost 4 bases, and 14 bases lay in between. The CDR3 is made up of 15 amino acids. The germline gives CDR1 MDHEN, CDR2 SYDVKM. The chain's CDR3 is CASTMTLGGANVLTF. The CDR3 coding sequence is TGTGCCAGCACCATGACTTTGGGGGGGGCCAACGTCCTGACTTTC.

This clonotype has more than one count but fewer than ten. The chain carries TRBV7-3 and TRBJ2-1; TRBD2 agrees at 7 bases. This CDR3 comprises 16 residues. The V and J ends lost 1 base and 6 bases, in that order; junction bases with no gene match: 9. Per germline, CDR1 SGHTA and CDR2 FQGTGA. The CDR3 region is CASSLSSAGVTNEQFF. The CDR3 coding sequence is TGTGCCAGCAGCTTAAGTTCGGCGGGAGTTACCAATGAGCAGTTCTTC.

This clonotype occurred many times. The rearrangement uses TRBV6-1 and TRBJ2-7; 9 nucleotides agree with TRBD1. Germline V gives CDR1 MNHNS, CDR2 SASEGT. Trimming removed 6 bases from V and 4 bases from J; junction bases left unmatched: 7. This CDR3 has 14 amino acids. DNA for the CDR3: TGTGCCAGCAGGCCGGGACAGGGTTGGTACGAGCAGTACTTC. This encodes CASRPGQGWYEQYF.

At least ten counts were recorded for this clonotype. The chain carries TRBV9 and TRBJ1-5; TRBD1 matches at 8 bases. The CDR3 spans 16 residues. Germline V gene sequence: CDR1 SGDLS, CDR2 YYNGEE. Trimming at V came to 3 bases and at J to 6 bases, leaving 11 bases not matched to a gene. The chain's CDR3 is CASSASGQGDLQPQHF. The CDR3 nucleotides read TGTGCCAGCAGCGCCAGCGGACAGGGCGATCTTCAGCCCCAGCATTTT.

This clonotype was observed many times. The chain joins TRBV18 to TRBJ1-1; no clear D. CDR1 is KGHSH and CDR2 is LQKENI in the germline V gene. V was pared by 2 bases and J by 2 bases, with 9 bases between. The CDR3 has 14 amino acids. In nucleotides, the CDR3 is TGTGCCAGCTCACCATCGGGGAGAAACACTGAAGCTTTCTTT. This translates into CASSPSGRNTEAFF.

The genes are TRBV5-1 and TRBJ1-2; D unclear. The CDR3 runs 12 residues. V lost 2 bases, J lost 7 bases, and 9 bases lay in between. Germline assignment: CDR1 SGHRS and CDR2 YFSETQ. Here the CDR3 DNA reads TGCGCCAGCAGCTTAGGGCGGAGTGGCTACACCTTC. Protein: CASSLGRSGYTF.

This clonotype was picked up many times. The genes are TRBV7-9 and TRBJ1-6; TRBD1 aligns across 8 bases. Germline V gene lookup returns CDR1 SEHNR and CDR2 FQNEAQ (reference sequence). Unmatched junction bases numbered 6, after V lost 5 bases and J lost 3 bases. CDR3 length: 16 residues. The CDR3 here is CASSNGQGFYNSPLHF. For the CDR3, the DNA is TGTGCCAGCAGCAATGGACAGGGATTCTATAATTCACCCCTCCACTTT.

This clonotype was detected a few times. The J gene is TRBJ1-5, the V gene TRBV7-9; D unclear. The CDR3 covers 12 residues. Germline CDR1 SEHNR, CDR2 FQNEAQ (reference sequence). V lost 0 bases and J lost 10, with 7 bases in between. The CDR3 nucleotides are TGTGCCAGCAGCTTAGCAGAACTACCCCAGCATTTT. It translates to CASSLAELPQHF. Complete variable domain (other parts from reference TRBV7-9 and TRBJ1-5): DTGVSQNPRHKITKRGQNVTFRCDPISEHNRLYWYRQTLGQGPEFLTYFQNEAQLEKSRLLSDRFSAERPKGSFSTLEIQRTEQGDSAMYLCASSLAELPQHFGDGTRLSIL.